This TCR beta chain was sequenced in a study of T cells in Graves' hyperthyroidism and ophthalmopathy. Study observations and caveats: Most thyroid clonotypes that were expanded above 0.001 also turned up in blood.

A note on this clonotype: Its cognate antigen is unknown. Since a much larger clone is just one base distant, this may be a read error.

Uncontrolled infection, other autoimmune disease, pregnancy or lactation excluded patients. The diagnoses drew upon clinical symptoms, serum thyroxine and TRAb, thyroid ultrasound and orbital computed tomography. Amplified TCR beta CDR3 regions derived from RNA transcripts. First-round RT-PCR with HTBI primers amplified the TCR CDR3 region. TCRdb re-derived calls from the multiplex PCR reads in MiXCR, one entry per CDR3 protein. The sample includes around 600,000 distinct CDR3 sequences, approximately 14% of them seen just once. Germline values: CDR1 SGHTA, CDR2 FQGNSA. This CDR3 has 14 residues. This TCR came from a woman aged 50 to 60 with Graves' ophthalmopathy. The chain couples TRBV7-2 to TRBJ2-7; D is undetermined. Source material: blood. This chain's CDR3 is CANSLGIFSYEQYF. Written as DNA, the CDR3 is TGTGCCAACAGCTTGGGCATCTTCTCCTACGAGCAGTACTTC.